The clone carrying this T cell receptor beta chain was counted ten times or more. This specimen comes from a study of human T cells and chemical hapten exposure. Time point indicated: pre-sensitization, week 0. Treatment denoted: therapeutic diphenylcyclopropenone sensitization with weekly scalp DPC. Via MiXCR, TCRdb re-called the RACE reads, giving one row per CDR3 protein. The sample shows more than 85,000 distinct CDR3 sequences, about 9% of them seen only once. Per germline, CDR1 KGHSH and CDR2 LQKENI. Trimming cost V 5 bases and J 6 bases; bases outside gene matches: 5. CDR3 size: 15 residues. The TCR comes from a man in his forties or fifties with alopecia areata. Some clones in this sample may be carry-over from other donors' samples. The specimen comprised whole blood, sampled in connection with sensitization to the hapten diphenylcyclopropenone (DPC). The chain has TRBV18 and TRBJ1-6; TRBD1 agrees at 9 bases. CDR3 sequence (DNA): TGTGCCAGCTCAATATTACAGGGGGCTAATTCACCCCTCCACTTT. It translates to CASSILQGANSPLHF.